The rows below give T cell receptor beta chains drawn from one sample of a study of T cell clones after liver transplantation. Only in-frame clones appear in the TCRdb table, and some are missing; sequencing was by immunoSEQ multiplex PCR. Here the sample spans 6,000 to 6,500 clones, roughly 80% being singletons. This sample comprised CD8+ T cells from blood, obtained before liver transplant. These receptors all come from a human donor who received a liver transplant. Both conserved end residues are part of each CDR3. D genes are given only for firm matches. Where a row states a size, it is once, few, many or the class of an expanded clone; other rows omit it.

>TRBJ1-2|TRBV9|-|-
TGTGCCAGCAGCGTGGAGGACACATTCCTAGTGGATGGCTACACCTTC
CASSVEDTFLVDGYTF
>TRBJ2-3|TRBV6-4|-|TRBD1
TGTGCCAGCAGGACGGGACAGGGATTGATCTATACGCAGTATTTT
CASRTGQGLIYTQYF
>TRBJ1-1|TRBV27|-|-
TGTGCCAGCAAGCTCGTTCCGGGATTGGGAACTGAAGCTTTCTTT
CASKLVPGLGTEAFF
>TRBJ1-5|TRBV5-6|-|-
TGTGCCAGCAGCCCATACCGGGATCTCAATCAGCCCCAGCATTTT
CASSPYRDLNQPQHF
>TRBJ2-7|TRBV6-1|-|TRBD2
TGTGCCAGTCTCTCTCCGGGGGGTCTCTACGAGCAGTACTTC
CASLSPGGLYEQYF
>TRBJ2-1|TRBV4-3|-|TRBD2
TGCGCCAGCAGCCAAGATTACCGAGCGGGGGGGAACAATGAGCAGTTCTTC
CASSQDYRAGGNNEQFF
>TRBJ2-1|TRBV9|-|TRBD1
TGTGCCAGCTCTCAGGGGGCTAGATCTGAGCAGTTCTTC
CASSQGARSEQFF
>TRBJ1-4|TRBV25-1|-|-
TGTGCCAGCAGTCTTCCAACTAATGAAAAACTGTTTTTT
CASSLPTNEKLFF
>TRBJ1-5|TRBV5-6|-|TRBD1
TGTGCCAGCAGCGCGTTAGGGGGCGTTGGTCAGCCCCAGCATTTT
CASSALGGVGQPQHF
>TRBJ2-5|TRBV14|-|TRBD1
TGTGCCAGCAGCCCTGGACCTATAAGGGGGCCACAAGAGACCCAGTACTTC
CASSPGPIRGPQETQYF
>TRBJ2-7|TRBV29-1|-|TRBD2
TGCAGCGTTGAAAGTAGGGCTAGCGGGTACGAGCAGTACTTC
CSVESRASGYEQYF
>TRBJ2-6|TRBV5-2|-|-
TGTGCCAGCAAGTTATATCGAGATACACAAAGTCGGGCCAACGTCCTGACTTTC
CASKLYRDTQSRANVLTF
>TRBJ1-1|TRBV4-3|-|-
TGCGCCAGCAGCCAGGAGGATGGTTCGACTGAAGCTTTCTTT
CASSQEDGSTEAFF
>TRBJ2-1|TRBV19|-|TRBD1
TGTGCCAGTAGTATGCACAGGGGAATTGATTATGAGCAGTTCTTC
CASSMHRGIDYEQFF
>TRBJ1-2|TRBV19|few|TRBD1
TGTGCCAGTAGTGCGTCCCCTGGACAGGGGGATGGCTACACCTTC
CASSASPGQGDGYTF
>TRBJ2-7|TRBV4-2|-|-
TGTGCCAGCAGCCAAGGGGGGGACGAGCAGTACTTC
CASSQGGDEQYF
>TRBJ2-1|TRBV14|-|TRBD2
TGTGCCAGCAGCCCCCCGGGACTAGCGGGAGTCAATGAGCAGTTCTTC
CASSPPGLAGVNEQFF
>TRBJ2-7|TRBV2|-|TRBD1
TGTGCTCTCCGGGACAGGGGACTCAACGAGCAGTACTTC
CALRDRGLNEQYF
>TRBJ2-3|TRBV27|-|TRBD1
TGTGCCAGCAGTCCCGGGACAGGGGCCTTCTCTAGCACAGATACGCAGTATTTT
CASSPGTGAFSSTDTQYF
>TRBJ2-2|TRBV5-5|-|TRBD1
TGTGCCAGCAGCTCGGTGTCCGGGACAGGGAACACCGGGGAGCTGTTTTTT
CASSSVSGTGNTGELFF
>TRBJ1-3|TRBV4-2|-|-
TGTGCCAGCAGCCAAAGTCCAGGGGCAGGTGGAAACACCATATATTTT
CASSQSPGAGGNTIYF
>TRBJ2-7|TRBV6-6|once|TRBD1
TGTGCCACCGCACCCGGGACAGGGTCGTACGAGCAGTACTTC
CATAPGTGSYEQYF
>TRBJ1-1|TRBV19|-|-
TGTGCCAGTAAGCCCCCCTTGGACCTCAGGGCTTTCTTT
CASKPPLDLRAFF
>TRBJ2-1|TRBV5-6|-|TRBD1
TGTGCCAGCAGCTTGTACACGGGACAGGGGAACAATGAGCAGTTCTTC
CASSLYTGQGNNEQFF
>TRBJ2-5|TRBV18|-|-
TGTGCCAGCTCACCTCGCGCTCAACCCCAATTGTTGGAGACCCAGTACTTC
CASSPRAQPQLLETQYF
>TRBJ2-7|TRBV6-5|-|-
TGTGCCAGCAGTCCAGAGGGACTCCCCTACGAGCAGTACTTC
CASSPEGLPYEQYF
>TRBJ1-1|TRBV7-9|-|-
TGTGCCAGCAGCGCCCGGTCCGAGGGTACTGAAGCTTTCTTT
CASSARSEGTEAFF
>TRBJ1-1|TRBV7-2|-|-
TGTGCCAGCAGCTATCGAGTGGCGAACACTGAAGCTTTCTTT
CASSYRVANTEAFF
>TRBJ2-3|TRBV11-3|-|TRBD2
TGTGCCAGCAGCCCTTTAGCGGGAGTTGCAGATACGCAGTATTTT
CASSPLAGVADTQYF
>TRBJ1-6|TRBV4-1|-|TRBD1
TGCGCCAGCAGCCGAGACAGGGTCCGTTTAGATAATTCACCCCTCCACTTT
CASSRDRVRLDNSPLHF
>TRBJ2-3|TRBV5-6|-|TRBD2
TGTGCCAGCAGCTTCTCTAGCGGGAGCACAGATACGCAGTATTTT
CASSFSSGSTDTQYF